These T cell receptor beta chains were read from a single sample in a study of blood T cell repertoires in COVID-19. TCRdb's table, derived via immunoSEQ multiplex PCR, lists solely in-frame clones and lacks some. The sample consists of approximately 320,000 clones, roughly 90% of them appearing once. Sequencing was done on a sample of peripheral blood. These receptors were obtained from a woman in her twenties or thirties with COVID-19, enrolled during active disease. Each CDR3 is given with its conserved first and last residue.

TRBV13 | CASHITGNTEAFF
TRBV3-1/TRBV3-2 | CASSHTGQGALNEQFF
TRBV6-5 | CASSPGRTGEAFF
TRBV6-5 | CATTGQGSTEAFF
TRBV12-5 | CASGLDPRGGLRRRTGELFF
TRBV3-1/TRBV3-2 | CASSQQGARYGYTF
TRBV19 | CASSNTRRGISNQPQHF
TRBV28 | CASSSPQPGNSPLHF
TRBV4-1 | CASSQHRGGNTEAFF
TRBV5-1 | CASSLGDRGADTEAFF
TRBV5-4 | CASSEGTSGYTGELFF
TRBV16 | CASSLERGYGYTF
TRBV2 | CASTERKTVSYGYTF
TRBV14 | CASSQWSGGTGELFF
TRBV3-1/TRBV3-2 | CASSQTGLGGYNEQFF
TRBV5-1 | CASSLVGDSPLHF
TRBV6-5 | CASSYASGTEAFF
TRBV4-1 | CASSHLAGGPYEQYF